Listed below are T cell receptor beta chains from one sample, sequenced in a study of technical replicates of blood from four donors. Libraries were prepared by immunoSEQ multiplex PCR; TCRdb keeps only in-frame clonotypes and omits some of them. Seen here are about 59,000 clones, over 85% observed once, and the top ten hold 4.2%. The sample comprised PBMCs. These receptors were taken from a human donor in good health. Some clones in this sample may be carry-over from other donors' samples. Each CDR3 is given with its conserved first and last residue. Each record gives: clone size, V gene, J gene, CDR3 protein. Not all rows give a size; the values are once, few, many and, for expanded clones, a class.

>.|TRBV9|TRBJ2-1
CASSVGSGGPYNEQFF
>.|TRBV29-1|TRBJ1-2
CSGRQGNNYGYTF
>once|TRBV10-1|TRBJ1-2
CASSIYRTGNYGYTF
>.|TRBV2|TRBJ1-5
CASGLQGQLEPQHF
>.|TRBV5-3|TRBJ2-7
CARSVLAGGYIFYEQYF
>.|TRBV14|TRBJ1-2
CASSQFGGANYGYTF
>.|TRBV5-5|TRBJ2-7
CASSLVAGSTYEQYF
>.|TRBV15|TRBJ2-5
CATSSDRGRGTQYF
>.|TRBV7-2|TRBJ2-5
CASRVAGPGETQYF
>.|TRBV11-2|TRBJ2-7
CASSSTGTGKGEQYF
>.|TRBV4-3|TRBJ2-7
CASSQVLAGGYEQYF
>.|TRBV4-1|TRBJ1-1
CASSARRLTDPNTEAFF
>.|TRBV19|TRBJ1-5
CASSIATGTRSQHF
>.|TRBV2|TRBJ2-7
CASSEWASGRSRTYEQYF
>.|TRBV2|TRBJ1-3
CASSPGTGTGNTIYF
>once|TRBV2|TRBJ1-2
CASLDRGASGYTF
>.|TRBV15|TRBJ1-3
CATSREALGGSGNTIYF
>.|TRBV28|TRBJ1-1
CASSLAGSLNTEAFF